This entry concerns a single T cell receptor (beta chain). Trimming took off 4 bases at V and 0 bases at J, with 7 bases between the two ends. This CDR3 has 15 residues. Germline CDR1 and CDR2: LNHDA and SQIVND (reference sequence). The data belong to a study of blood T cell repertoires in COVID-19. Study-wide background: The samples span acute and convalescent COVID-19 from the United States, Italy and Spain. In each case, the material was cDNA or gDNA derived from T cells, B-cell-depleted T cells, or PBMCs.

The authors' processing: Amplification of reference gene primers was used by the study to estimate nucleated cell counts. The protocol was immunoSEQ multiplex PCR, while the TCRdb copy is restricted to in-frame clones and leaves out a portion. Clone size and the V and J calls come from that table; the DNA yielded D and trimming. The data hold about 82,000 clones, with around 82% observed a single time. The rearrangement joins TRBV19 to TRBJ2-6, with D possibly being TRBD1 (6 bases). The clonotype comes from a man aged 50-60 years with active or convalescent COVID-19. Sequences were obtained from peripheral blood. The CDR3 DNA reads TGTGCCAGTAGTACAGGGGCCTCTGGGGCCAACGTCCTGACTTTC. It specifies CASSTGASGANVLTF.